This T cell receptor (beta chain) appears in the sequencing data of a study of identical twins. Germline CDR1 SGHTA, CDR2 FQGNSA. The CDR3 length is 13 residues. V dropped 3 bases and J dropped 7; count of bases not matched to a gene: 6. Whole-study findings and limits: Model-predicted out-of-frame TCR alpha sharing fell below observed values in monozygotic twins. For zero-insertion analyses, partial confounding could come from invariant MAIT and iNKT cells.

This clonotype turned up a few times. Its antigen remains unknown. cDNA molecules carried unique molecular identifiers, and template switching added a universal primer site. TCRdb processed the 5' RACE reads anew with MiXCR; each CDR3 protein has one entry. The repertoire holds hundreds of thousands of distinct CDR3 sequences, roughly an eighth seen once, with around 1.6% in the top ten. This sample was shared with a second study, whose subject was yellow fever vaccine responses in identical twins.

The chain combines TRBV7-2 with TRBJ2-7, with 7 bases identical to TRBD2. The origin of this receptor is a woman in her late teens or twenties in good health. Sequences were obtained from PBMCs. CDR3 region: CASSFVEGGEQYV. In nucleotides, the CDR3 is TGTGCCAGCAGCTTTGTGGAGGGAGGGGAGCAGTACGTC.